Sequencing of this T cell receptor beta chain was carried out in a study of T cells in Graves' hyperthyroidism and ophthalmopathy. This clonotype was counted ten times or more. The germline V gene encodes CDR1 LGHDT and CDR2 YNNKEL (reference sequence). The CDR3 has 16 amino acids. Trimming cost V 4 bases and J 2 bases, with 18 bases left between them. Amplified TCR beta CDR3 regions came from RNA transcripts. Carried out on the TCR CDR3, a first-round RT-PCR used the HTBI primer set. One entry per CDR3 protein results from TCRdb running MiXCR on the multiplex PCR reads. The sample holds over 300,000 distinct CDR3 sequences; roughly 14% are singletons and the top ten take approximately 9.9%.

V and J are TRBV3-1 and TRBJ2-7; D is possibly TRBD2 (6 bases). This sequence originates from a woman between 55 and 75 years old with Graves' hyperthyroidism. The sequenced material came from blood. CDR3 DNA sequence: TGTGCCAGCAGCCGAGTCGCGGCTAGCGTTACCTACGAGCAGTACTTC. Translation: CASSRVAASVTYEQYF.